This T cell receptor (beta chain) was profiled in a study of control samples from healthy donors and cancer patients. The method was immunoSEQ multiplex PCR; TCRdb's version includes in-frame clones alone and lacks a portion of them. The sample holds tens of thousands of clones; about 83% are singletons and the top ten take about 15%. The junction had 5 bases not matched to a gene; V was cut back by 6 bases and J by 8 bases. In germline, CDR1 is KGHDR, CDR2 SFDVKD. The CDR3 sequence is 13 residues long. The chain combines TRBV24-1 with TRBJ2-1; TRBD1 matches 8 bases. Sequenced material: blood. The origin of this receptor is a man in his sixties in good health. The CDR3 loop reads CATSLSGGDEQFF. The CDR3 coding sequence is TGTGCCACCAGTCTGTCAGGGGGCGATGAGCAGTTCTTC.